This T cell receptor (beta chain) stems from a study of CD8+ T cells in alopecia areata. The wider study: Treatment comprised oral tofacitinib, 5 to 10 mg twice daily, in treated patients. Treated patients were scored for severity by percent of scalp affected.

Investigators isolated RNA and reverse transcribed it into cDNA to act as the sequencing template. Method: immunoSEQ multiplex PCR; TCRdb's copy keeps in-frame clones and lacks some. Of approximately 43,000 clones in the sample, around three fifths were seen once. Comments on this clone: Its antigen remains unidentified.

CDR3 length: 14 residues. CDR1 is SQVTM and CDR2 is ANQGSEA in the germline V gene. V shed 2 bases, J shed 5 bases, and the junction held 2 bases outside the gene matches. Findings and limits, study-wide: Higher clonality and more expanded CD8+ clones appeared in lesional than normal scalp.

Noted treatment: oral pan-JAK inhibitor, 5-10 mg twice daily. The source of this sequence is a human donor with alopecia areata. This chain uses TRBV29-1 with TRBJ1-4, with TRBD1 matching 10 bases. The sample here was CD8+ T cells sorted from blood, taken at week 4, from a patient treated with tofacitinib. The CDR3 loop is CSVEWGQGNEKLFF. The CDR3 region has the DNA TGCAGCGTTGAATGGGGACAGGGGAATGAAAAACTGTTTTTT. Variable domain in full (rest from reference TRBV29-1 and TRBJ1-4): SAVISQKPSRDICQRGTSLTIQCQVDSQVTMMFWYRQQPGQSLTLIATANQGSEATYESGFVIDKFPISRPNLTFSTLTVSNMSPEDSSIYLCSVEWGQGNEKLFFGSGTQLSVL.